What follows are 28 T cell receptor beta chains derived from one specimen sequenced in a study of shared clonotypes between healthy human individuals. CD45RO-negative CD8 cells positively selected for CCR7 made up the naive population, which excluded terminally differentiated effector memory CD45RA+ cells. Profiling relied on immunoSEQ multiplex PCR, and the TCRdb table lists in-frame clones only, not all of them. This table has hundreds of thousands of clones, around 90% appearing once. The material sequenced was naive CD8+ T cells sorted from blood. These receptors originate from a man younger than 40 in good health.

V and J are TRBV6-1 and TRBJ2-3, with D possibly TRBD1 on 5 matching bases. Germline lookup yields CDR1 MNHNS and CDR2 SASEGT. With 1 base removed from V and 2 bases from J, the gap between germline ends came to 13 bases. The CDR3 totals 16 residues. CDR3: CASSEEGRLFTDTQYF. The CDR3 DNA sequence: TGTGCCAGCAGTGAAGAGGGGCGGTTATTCACAGATACGCAGTATTTT.

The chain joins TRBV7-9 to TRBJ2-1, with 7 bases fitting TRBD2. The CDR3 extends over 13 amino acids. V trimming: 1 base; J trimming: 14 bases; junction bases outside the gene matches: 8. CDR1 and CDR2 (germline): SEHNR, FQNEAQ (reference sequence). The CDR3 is CASSLDGLVVKFF. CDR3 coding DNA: TGTGCCAGCAGCTTAGACGGACTAGTCGTGAAGTTCTTC. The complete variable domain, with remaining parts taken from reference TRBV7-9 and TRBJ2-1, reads DTGVSQNPRHKITKRGQNVTFRCDPISEHNRLYWYRQTLGQGPEFLTYFQNEAQLEKSRLLSDRFSAERPKGSFSTLEIQRTEQGDSAMYLCASSLDGLVVKFFGPGTRLTVL.

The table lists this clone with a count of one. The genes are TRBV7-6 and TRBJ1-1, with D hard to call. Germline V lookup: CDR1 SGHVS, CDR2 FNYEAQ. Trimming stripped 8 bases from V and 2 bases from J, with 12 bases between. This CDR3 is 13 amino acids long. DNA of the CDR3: TGTGCCAGCGTTGGGGAAAGCAACACTGAAGCTTTCTTT. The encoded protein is CASVGESNTEAFF.

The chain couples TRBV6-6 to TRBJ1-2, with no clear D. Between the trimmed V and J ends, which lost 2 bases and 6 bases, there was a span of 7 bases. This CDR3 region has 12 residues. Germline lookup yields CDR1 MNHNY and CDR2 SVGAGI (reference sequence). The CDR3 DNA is TGTGCCAGCAGTTACGAAGGAAATGGCTACACCTTC. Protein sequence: CASSYEGNGYTF.

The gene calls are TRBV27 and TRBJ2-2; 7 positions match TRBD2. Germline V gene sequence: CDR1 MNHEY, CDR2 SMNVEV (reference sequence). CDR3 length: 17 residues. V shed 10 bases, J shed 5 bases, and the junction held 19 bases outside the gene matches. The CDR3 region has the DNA TGTGCCAACTTGCTTGGGGAGCGGGACTTGCGAACCGGGGAGCTGTTTTTT. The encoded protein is CANLLGERDLRTGELFF.

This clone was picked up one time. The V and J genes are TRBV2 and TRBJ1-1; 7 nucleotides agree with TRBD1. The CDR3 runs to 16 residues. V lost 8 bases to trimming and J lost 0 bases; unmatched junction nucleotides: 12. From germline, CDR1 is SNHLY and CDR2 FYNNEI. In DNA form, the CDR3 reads TGTGCCAGCCTTTCCCCGTACAGGGGATTGAACACTGAAGCTTTCTTT. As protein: CASLSPYRGLNTEAFF.

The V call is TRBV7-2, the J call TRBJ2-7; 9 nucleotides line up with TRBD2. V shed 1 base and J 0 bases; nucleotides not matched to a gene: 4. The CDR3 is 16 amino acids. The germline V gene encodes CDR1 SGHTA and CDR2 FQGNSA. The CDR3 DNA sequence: TGTGCCAGCAGCTTAGAGGGCGGGAGGGCCTCCTACGAGCAGTACTTC. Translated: CASSLEGGRASYEQYF.

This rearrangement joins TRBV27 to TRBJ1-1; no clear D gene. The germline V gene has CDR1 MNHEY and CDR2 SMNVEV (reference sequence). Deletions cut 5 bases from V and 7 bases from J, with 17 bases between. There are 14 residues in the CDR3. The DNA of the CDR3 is TGTGCCAGCAGTCCAGCATTGAGGACGGTTGAAGCTTTCTTT. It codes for CASSPALRTVEAFF.

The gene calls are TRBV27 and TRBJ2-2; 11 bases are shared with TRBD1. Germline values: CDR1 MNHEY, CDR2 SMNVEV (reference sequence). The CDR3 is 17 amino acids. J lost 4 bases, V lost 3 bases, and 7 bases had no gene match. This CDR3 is CASSFLGTGGSTGELFF. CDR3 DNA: TGTGCCAGCAGTTTCCTGGGGACAGGGGGTAGCACCGGGGAGCTGTTTTTT.

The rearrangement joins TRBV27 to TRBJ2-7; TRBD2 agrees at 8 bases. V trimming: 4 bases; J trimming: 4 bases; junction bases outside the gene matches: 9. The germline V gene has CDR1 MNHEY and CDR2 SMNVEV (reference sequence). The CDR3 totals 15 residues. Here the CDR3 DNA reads TGTGCCAGCAGTTCCGGGACTAGAGGGTTATACGAGCAGTACTTC. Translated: CASSSGTRGLYEQYF.

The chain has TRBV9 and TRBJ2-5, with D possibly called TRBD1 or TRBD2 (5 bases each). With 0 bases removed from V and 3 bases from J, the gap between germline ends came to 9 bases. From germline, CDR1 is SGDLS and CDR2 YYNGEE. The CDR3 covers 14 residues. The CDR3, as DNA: TGTGCCAGCAGCGTAGGGGGGATTGAAGAGACCCAGTACTTC. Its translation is CASSVGGIEETQYF.

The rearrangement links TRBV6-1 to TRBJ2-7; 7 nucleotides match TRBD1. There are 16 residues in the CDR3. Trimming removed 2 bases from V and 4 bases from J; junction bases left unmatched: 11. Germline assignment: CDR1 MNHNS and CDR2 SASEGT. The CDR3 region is CASSETRQGSFYEQYF. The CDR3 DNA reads TGTGCCAGCAGTGAAACCCGACAGGGTTCATTTTACGAGCAGTACTTC.

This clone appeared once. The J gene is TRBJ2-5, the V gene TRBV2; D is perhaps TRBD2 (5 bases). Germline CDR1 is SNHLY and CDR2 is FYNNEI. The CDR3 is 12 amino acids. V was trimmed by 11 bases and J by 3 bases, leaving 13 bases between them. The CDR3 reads CAALDWEETQYF. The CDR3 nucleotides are TGTGCCGCTCTGGACTGGGAAGAGACCCAGTACTTC.

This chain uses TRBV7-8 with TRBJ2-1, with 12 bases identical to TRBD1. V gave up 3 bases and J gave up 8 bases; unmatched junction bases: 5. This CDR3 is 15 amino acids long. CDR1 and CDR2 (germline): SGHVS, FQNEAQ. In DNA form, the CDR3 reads TGTGCCAGCAGCTTCGGGACAGGGGGCCCAGATGAGCAGTTCTTC. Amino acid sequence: CASSFGTGGPDEQFF.

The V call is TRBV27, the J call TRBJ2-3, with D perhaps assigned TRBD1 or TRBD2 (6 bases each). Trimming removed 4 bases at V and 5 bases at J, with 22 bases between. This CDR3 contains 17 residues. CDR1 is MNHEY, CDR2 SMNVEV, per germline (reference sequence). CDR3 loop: CASSSARDSEGGDTQYF. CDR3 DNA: TGTGCCAGCAGTTCCGCCCGGGACTCCGAAGGGGGAGATACGCAGTATTTT.

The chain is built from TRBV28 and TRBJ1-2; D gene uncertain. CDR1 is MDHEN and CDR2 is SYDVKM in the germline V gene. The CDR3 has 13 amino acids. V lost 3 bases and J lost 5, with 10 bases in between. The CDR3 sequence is CASSFRRNYGYTF. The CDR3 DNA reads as TGTGCCAGCAGTTTTAGACGGAATTATGGCTACACCTTC.

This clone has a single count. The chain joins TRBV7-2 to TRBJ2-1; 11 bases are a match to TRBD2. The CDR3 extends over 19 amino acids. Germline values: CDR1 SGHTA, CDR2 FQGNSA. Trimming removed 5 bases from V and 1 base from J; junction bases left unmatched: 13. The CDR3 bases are TGTGCCAGCAGCCACATGGGACTAGCGGAGGCCCAATCCTACAATGAGCAGTTCTTC. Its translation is CASSHMGLAEAQSYNEQFF.

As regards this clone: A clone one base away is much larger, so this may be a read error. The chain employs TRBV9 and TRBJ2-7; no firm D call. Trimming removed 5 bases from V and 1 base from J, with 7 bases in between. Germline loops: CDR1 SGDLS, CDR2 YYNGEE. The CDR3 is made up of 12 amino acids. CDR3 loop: CASSSESYEQYF. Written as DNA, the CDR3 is TGTGCCAGCAGTTCGGAGTCCTACGAGCAGTACTTC.

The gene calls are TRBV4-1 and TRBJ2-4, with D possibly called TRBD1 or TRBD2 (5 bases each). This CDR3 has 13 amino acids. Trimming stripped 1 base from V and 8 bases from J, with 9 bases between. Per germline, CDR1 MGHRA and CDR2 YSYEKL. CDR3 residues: CASSQGGMDIQYF. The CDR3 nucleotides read TGCGCCAGCAGCCAAGGGGGGATGGACATTCAGTACTTC.

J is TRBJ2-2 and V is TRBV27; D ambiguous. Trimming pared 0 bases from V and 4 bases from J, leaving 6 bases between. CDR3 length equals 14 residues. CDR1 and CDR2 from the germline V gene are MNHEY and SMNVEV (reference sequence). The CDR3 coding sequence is TGTGCCAGCAGTTTATCATCCTTCACCGGGGAGCTGTTTTTT. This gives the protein CASSLSSFTGELFF.

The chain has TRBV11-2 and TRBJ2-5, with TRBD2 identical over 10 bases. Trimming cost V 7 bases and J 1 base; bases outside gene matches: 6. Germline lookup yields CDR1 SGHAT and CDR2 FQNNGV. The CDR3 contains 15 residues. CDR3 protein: CASTLWTSGQETQYF. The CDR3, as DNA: TGTGCCAGCACCCTGTGGACTAGCGGCCAAGAGACCCAGTACTTC. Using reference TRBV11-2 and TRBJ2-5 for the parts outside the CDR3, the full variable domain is EAGVAQSPRYKIIEKRQSVAFWCNPISGHATLYWYQQILGQGPKLLIQFQNNGVVDDSQLPKDRFSAERLKGVDSTLKIQPAKLEDSAVYLCASTLWTSGQETQYFGPGTRLLVL.

CDR3 coding DNA: TGTGCCAGCTCACCACCGCTAGTTGGCCCAAGCCACGAGCAGTACTTC. Translating gives CASSPPLVGPSHEQYF. V gene TRBV18 combines with J gene TRBJ2-7; D not certain. Germline V gives CDR1 KGHSH, CDR2 LQKENI. The CDR3 loop spans 16 amino acids. The V and J ends lost 0 bases and 5 bases respectively, with 17 bases between them.

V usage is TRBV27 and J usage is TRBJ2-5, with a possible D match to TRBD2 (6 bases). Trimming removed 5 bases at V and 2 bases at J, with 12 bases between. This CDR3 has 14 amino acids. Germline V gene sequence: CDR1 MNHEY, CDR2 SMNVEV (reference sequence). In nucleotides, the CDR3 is TGTGCCAGCAGTCCTCCTAGCGAACAAGAGACCCAGTACTTC. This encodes CASSPPSEQETQYF.

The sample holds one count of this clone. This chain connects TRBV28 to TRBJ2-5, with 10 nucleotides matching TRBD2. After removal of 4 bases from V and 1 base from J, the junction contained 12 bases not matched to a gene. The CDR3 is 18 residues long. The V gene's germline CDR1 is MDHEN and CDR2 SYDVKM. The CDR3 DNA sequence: TGTGCCAGCAGTTCCACAAGCCTACTAGCGGGGTTCCAAGAGACCCAGTACTTC. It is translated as CASSSTSLLAGFQETQYF.

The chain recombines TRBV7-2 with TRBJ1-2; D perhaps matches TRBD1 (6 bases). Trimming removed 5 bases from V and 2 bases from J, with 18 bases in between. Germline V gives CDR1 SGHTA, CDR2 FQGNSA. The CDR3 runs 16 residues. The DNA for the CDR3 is TGTGCCAGCAGCCCAGGGGACCCTGTTGTGAACTATGGCTACACCTTC. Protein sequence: CASSPGDPVVNYGYTF.

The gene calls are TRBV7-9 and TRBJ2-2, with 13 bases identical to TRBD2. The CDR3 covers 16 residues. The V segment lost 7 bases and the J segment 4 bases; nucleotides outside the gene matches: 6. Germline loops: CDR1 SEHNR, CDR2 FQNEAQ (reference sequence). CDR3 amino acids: CASTGLAGVITGELFF. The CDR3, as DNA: TGTGCCAGCACCGGACTAGCGGGAGTCATCACCGGGGAGCTGTTTTTT.

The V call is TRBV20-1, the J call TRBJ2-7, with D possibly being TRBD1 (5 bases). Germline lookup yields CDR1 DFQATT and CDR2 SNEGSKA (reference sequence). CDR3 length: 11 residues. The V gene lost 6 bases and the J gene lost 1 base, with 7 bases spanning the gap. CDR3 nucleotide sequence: TGCAGTGCAGGGGTGTCCTACGAGCAGTACTTC. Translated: CSAGVSYEQYF.

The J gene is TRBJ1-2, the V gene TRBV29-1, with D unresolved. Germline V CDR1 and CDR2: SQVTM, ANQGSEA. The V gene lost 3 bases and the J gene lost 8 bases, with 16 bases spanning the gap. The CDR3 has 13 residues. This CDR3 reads CSVDRKPLGGYTF. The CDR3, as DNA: TGCAGCGTTGATCGGAAACCCCTTGGCGGCTACACCTTC.